These 25 T cell receptor beta chains came from one sample sequenced in a study of response to subunit inactivated influenza vaccine. One entry per CDR3 protein, called by TCRdb with MiXCR from the RT-PCR reads. Here the sample spans 250,000 to 350,000 distinct CDR3 sequences, about 20% being singletons. The specimen was PBMCs from blood, collected approximately 20 months after vaccination. These receptors all come from a man aged 45-69 years who received an inactivated influenza vaccine.

The V gene is TRBV5-8, the J gene TRBJ1-2; 7 bases map to TRBD1. Looked up from germline, CDR1 is SGHTS and CDR2 is YDEGEE. The CDR3 sequence is 15 residues long. The ends lost 7 bases at V and 1 base at J; junction bases unmatched: 10. The CDR3 loop reads CASESYGDSNYGYTF. DNA for the CDR3: TGTGCCAGCGAATCCTACGGGGACAGTAACTATGGCTACACCTTC.

This sequence joins TRBV10-3 and TRBJ2-5, with D possibly matching TRBD2 (5 bases). Germline V gives CDR1 ENHRY, CDR2 SYGVKD. The CDR3 sequence is 14 residues long. Between the trimmed V and J ends, which lost 10 bases and 2 bases, there was a span of 17 bases. CDR3 nucleotide sequence: TGTGCCAGCGGCCAGAGTCGGGGACAAGAGACCCAGTACTTC. Its translation: CASGQSRGQETQYF.

This clonotype appeared many times. The chain recombines TRBV6-1 with TRBJ2-2; D remains unclear. Germline V gives CDR1 MNHNS, CDR2 SASEGT. The CDR3 contains 12 residues. V was clipped by 7 bases and J by 3 bases, with 6 bases between them. CDR3 nucleotide sequence: TGTGCCAGCATTCGGGACACCGGGGAGCTGTTTTTT. Residues: CASIRDTGELFF.

V and J are TRBV12-3 or TRBV12-4 and TRBJ2-7; D assignment may be TRBD1 or TRBD2 (6 bases each). The V end was cut by 6 bases, the J end by 3 bases, with 12 bases between. The CDR3 is made up of 13 amino acids. CDR3 residues: CASRGGTNYEQYF. The CDR3 DNA reads as TGTGCCAGCAGGGGCGGGACAAACTACGAGCAGTACTTC.

The rearrangement joins TRBV3-1 to TRBJ1-4; perhaps TRBD1 as D (5 bases). The CDR3 covers 14 residues. CDR1 and CDR2 from the germline V gene are LGHDT and YNNKEL (reference sequence). V was cut by 2 bases and J by 4 bases, with 8 bases left in between. The CDR3 DNA sequence: TGTGCCAGCAGCCAACAGGGCCGTAATGAAAAACTGTTTTTT. Residues: CASSQQGRNEKLFF.

This clonotype showed up just a few times. The J gene is TRBJ2-1, the V gene TRBV5-1, with unresolved D. Germline-derived CDR1 and CDR2 are SGHRS and YFSETQ. The V gene lost 0 bases and the J gene lost 5 bases, with 9 bases spanning the gap. This CDR3 has 14 residues. CDR3 bases: TGCGCCAGCAGCTTGGTACGCGCCCACAATGAGCAGTTCTTC. Translating it yields CASSLVRAHNEQFF. Looking up the rest from reference TRBV5-1 and TRBJ2-1 gives the full variable domain: KAGVTQTPRYLIKTRGQQVTLSCSPISGHRSVSWYQQTPGQGLQFLFEYFSETQRNKGNFPGRFSGRQFSNSRSEMNVSTLELGDSALYLCASSLVRAHNEQFFGPGTRLTVL.

This clonotype was seen a handful of times. The chain links TRBV7-9 to TRBJ1-2, with TRBD1 matching over 7 bases. Trimming at V came to 1 base and at J to 7 bases, leaving 6 bases not matched to a gene. CDR3 length: 14 residues. The germline gives CDR1 SEHNR, CDR2 FQNEAQ (reference sequence). In nucleotides, the CDR3 is TGTGCCAGCAGCTTAGAAGGGGGCGCGAGTGGCTACACCTTC. Amino acid sequence: CASSLEGGASGYTF.

The genes are TRBV19 and TRBJ2-3; D perhaps matches TRBD2 (6 bases). V was shortened by 5 bases and J by 5 bases, with 14 bases between the two germline ends. Germline assignment: CDR1 LNHDA and CDR2 SQIVND (reference sequence). The CDR3 is made up of 14 amino acids. This CDR3 reads CASSYTAGQDTQYF. DNA of the CDR3: TGTGCCAGTAGTTACACAGCGGGTCAAGATACGCAGTATTTT.

The sample holds many counts of this clonotype. The rearrangement links TRBV5-1 to TRBJ1-3, with D possibly TRBD1 on 6 matching bases. This CDR3 region has 14 residues. CDR1 and CDR2 (germline): SGHRS, YFSETQ. V was pared by 2 bases and J by 4 bases, with 10 bases between. CDR3 sequence reads: CASSLGQYGNTIYF. In DNA, the CDR3 is TGCGCCAGCAGCTTAGGACAGTACGGAAACACCATATATTTT.

The chain combines TRBV28 with TRBJ2-7, with D hard to call. The CDR3 has 14 residues. CDR1 and CDR2 (germline): MDHEN, SYDVKM. Trimming left V 7 bases short and J 3 bases short, with 16 bases between. CDR3 bases: TGTGCCAGCACCGGTCCCGGACGGAACTACGAGCAGTACTTC. Translated, it gives CASTGPGRNYEQYF.

This clonotype was detected a few times. The chain carries TRBV28 and TRBJ1-2; D unresolved. The V gene lost 8 bases and the J gene lost 5 bases, with 6 bases spanning the gap. The CDR3 has 10 amino acids. CDR1 and CDR2 from the germline V gene are MDHEN and SYDVKM. In DNA, the CDR3 is TGTGCCAGCTTCCAGTATGGCTACACCTTC. It is translated as CASFQYGYTF.

This clonotype has a handful of counts. This chain joins TRBV6-2 or TRBV6-3 and TRBJ1-5; D call uncertain. Trimming shortened V by 7 bases and J by 2 bases, and 9 bases separated the two germline ends. The CDR3 sequence is 13 residues long. The germline gives CDR1 MNHEY, CDR2 SVGEGT. The CDR3 nucleotides read TGTGCCAGCAATGTGGACGGCAATCAGCCCCAGCATTTT. This translates into CASNVDGNQPQHF.

This clonotype was seen more than once but under ten times. This rearrangement joins TRBV20-1 to TRBJ2-1; D not certain. V was cut by 2 bases and J by 4 bases, with 24 bases left in between. This CDR3 contains 18 residues. Germline CDR1 and CDR2: DFQATT and SNEGSKA (reference sequence). Here the CDR3 DNA reads TGCAGTGCTAGATTCACACGCGGCCAAGGGCCCCCATACAATGAGCAGTTCTTC. It encodes CSARFTRGQGPPYNEQFF.

The V call is TRBV28, the J call TRBJ2-5; D may be TRBD1 (5 bases). V was pared by 7 bases and J by 1 base, with 10 bases between. The CDR3 has 13 residues. CDR1 and CDR2 from the germline V gene are MDHEN and SYDVKM. The CDR3 region has the DNA TGTGCCAGCATCCCCAGGGTCCAAGAGACCCAGTACTTC. The encoded protein is CASIPRVQETQYF.

Many counts were recorded for this clonotype. J is TRBJ1-1 and V is TRBV6-5, with TRBD1 matching over 7 bases. The germline CDR1 and CDR2 sequences are MNHEY and SVGAGI. The CDR3 extends over 14 amino acids. V lost 4 bases and J lost 7; bases outside the gene matches: 9. The CDR3 loop is CASSSPVQGIEAFF. As DNA, the CDR3 is TGTGCCAGCAGTTCCCCCGTACAGGGGATTGAAGCTTTCTTT.

This chain joins TRBV7-2 and TRBJ2-1; tentative D call: TRBD2 (5 bases). Trimming took 0 bases from V and 6 from J, leaving 12 bases between them. CDR3 length: 15 residues. Germline-derived CDR1 and CDR2 are SGHTA and FQGNSA. The CDR3 is CASSLAGAMINEQFF. CDR3 in DNA: TGTGCCAGCAGCTTAGCGGGAGCGATGATCAATGAGCAGTTCTTC.

This clonotype was detected once. CDR3 residues: CASSLASSGNYEQYF. The DNA of the CDR3 is TGCGCCAGCAGCTTGGCGTCTAGCGGGAACTACGAGCAGTACTTC. This chain connects TRBV5-1 to TRBJ2-7; 9 bases map to TRBD2. Looked up from germline, CDR1 is SGHRS and CDR2 is YFSETQ. The CDR3 covers 15 residues. Germline trimming cut 0 bases from V and 3 bases from J; bases unmatched to any gene: 4.

Regarding this clonotype: One junction end disagrees with the germline gene, perhaps due to a read error. V is TRBV5-1 and J is TRBJ1-5; no definite D call. CDR1 is SGHRS and CDR2 is YFSETQ in the germline V gene. CDR3 length equals 15 residues. CDR3 protein: CASSLDPNGNQLQHF. In DNA, the CDR3 is TGCGCCAGCAGCCTCGACCCGAACGGCAATCAGCTCCAGCATTTT. Complete variable domain (other parts from reference TRBV5-1 and TRBJ1-5): KAGVTQTPRYLIKTRGQQVTLSCSPISGHRSVSWYQQTPGQGLQFLFEYFSETQRNKGNFPGRFSGRQFSNSRSEMNVSTLELGDSALYLCASSLDPNGNQLQHFGDGTRLSIL.

The chain recombines TRBV7-3 with TRBJ2-3; no clear D. Germline V gives CDR1 SGHTA, CDR2 FQGTGA. CDR3 length: 14 amino acids. Trimming removed 3 bases at V and 4 bases at J, with 11 bases between. CDR3 protein: CASSLGGPPDTQYF. The CDR3 coding sequence is TGTGCCAGCAGCTTGGGTGGGCCGCCAGATACGCAGTATTTT.

This clonotype was detected a few times. The chain links TRBV4-3 to TRBJ2-7; possible D gene TRBD2, 6 bases. Trimming left V 0 bases short and J 3 bases short, with 12 bases between. Germline loops: CDR1 LGHNA, CDR2 YSLEER. This CDR3 comprises 15 residues. The CDR3 bases are TGCGCCAGCAGCCAAGATCCAGCGGGCGTCTACGAGCAGTACTTC. It is translated as CASSQDPAGVYEQYF.

The chain couples TRBV5-1 to TRBJ1-5; possibly TRBD1 for D (6 bases). Germline assignment: CDR1 SGHRS and CDR2 YFSETQ. Trimming stripped 0 bases from V and 4 bases from J, with 11 bases between. The CDR3 is made up of 15 amino acids. The CDR3 nucleotides read TGCGCCAGCAGCTTGGGGGGGGCCACAAATCAGCCCCAGCATTTT. Amino acids: CASSLGGATNQPQHF.

In this sample, this clonotype turned up a few times. The rearrangement uses TRBV7-6 and TRBJ1-1; D gene uncertain. From germline, CDR1 is SGHVS and CDR2 FNYEAQ. V dropped 3 bases and J dropped 3 bases, with 14 bases sitting between them. The CDR3 covers 15 residues. CDR3 bases: TGTGCCAGCAGCTTCTCACTTCTTTTGGACACTGAAGCTTTCTTT. Translated, it gives CASSFSLLLDTEAFF.

The CDR3 region has the DNA TGTGCCAGCTCGCCGGGACTAGCGGGAGGGCCTTGGGTCACAGATACGCAGTATTTT. Protein product: CASSPGLAGGPWVTDTQYF. The rearrangement links TRBV18 to TRBJ2-3, with 16 bases that match TRBD2. V was clipped by 6 bases and J by 2 bases; unmatched bases: 11. Germline V CDR1 and CDR2: KGHSH, LQKENI. The CDR3 totals 19 residues.

The V gene is TRBV6-2 or TRBV6-3, the J gene TRBJ1-3; D perhaps matches TRBD1 (5 bases). The CDR3 covers 16 residues. Per germline, CDR1 MNHEY and CDR2 SVGEGT. The germline V and J ends were trimmed by 10 bases and 0 bases, with 19 bases remaining between them. Here the CDR3 DNA reads TGTGCCACCAGGTCTGGGACTCTAAGCTCTGGAAACACCATATATTTT. It yields the protein CATRSGTLSSGNTIYF.

This sequence joins TRBV30 and TRBJ2-7, with no clear D. This CDR3 has 12 residues. The germline CDR1 and CDR2 sequences are GTSNPN and SVGIG (reference sequence). V lost 1 base, J lost 6 bases, and 10 bases lay in between. Here the CDR3 DNA reads TGTGCCTGGAGTGGATATGGCCGCGAGCAGTACTTC. Protein: CAWSGYGREQYF.